The 5 T cell receptor beta chains presented below share a single source sample, sequenced in a study of T cell changes during pregnancy in multiple sclerosis (dated 2019 in TCRdb). The library relied on the immunoSEQ multiplex PCR assay. The immuneACCESS repertoire file appears here via TCRdb, limited to in-frame rearrangements. These files lack a portion of the clones; in checked studies, under half of the deficit traces to unresolved V genes, and the cause of the others is not known. The sample includes tens of thousands of clones, with around 90% observed a single time. The ten largest make up about 5.8% of the sample. Here the sequenced sample was CD8+ T cells from peripheral blood mononuclear cells, taken before pregnancy. The receptors were sampled from a female donor with multiple sclerosis, enrolled in a pregnancy study.

The chain combines TRBV5-3 with TRBJ1-4; unclear D gene. TRBV5-3 counts as an open reading frame of uncertain function. With 3 bases removed from V and 3 bases from J, the gap between germline ends came to 6 bases. This CDR3 spans 13 amino acids. The CDR3 bases are TGTGCCAGAAGCTGGCCCTCTAATGAAAAACTGTTTTTT. This sequence encodes CARSWPSNEKLFF.

The chain recombines TRBV10-2 with TRBJ2-7; 8 bases line up with TRBD1. Germline V gene data show CDR1 as WSHSY and CDR2 as SAAADI. Trimming took 0 bases from V and 3 from J; bases not matched to a gene: 4. The CDR3 consists of 15 residues. CDR3 nucleotide sequence: TGCGCCAGCAGTGAGTCTCCGGACAGGGTCTACGAGCAGTACTTC. Translating it yields CASSESPDRVYEQYF.

The chain has TRBV5-1 and TRBJ2-7, with D perhaps TRBD2 (5 bases). CDR3 length: 14 residues. Germline V lookup: CDR1 SGHRS, CDR2 YFSETQ. V was clipped by 6 bases and J by 0 bases, with 13 bases between them. The CDR3 region is CASKLTGTSYEQYF. The CDR3 DNA sequence: TGCGCCAGCAAGCTAACGGGAACCTCCTACGAGCAGTACTTC.

This clone was detected only once. The chain joins TRBV4-1 to TRBJ2-3; no firm D call. V shed 3 bases and J shed 3 bases, with 22 bases lying between them. The CDR3 has 18 amino acids. Germline V CDR1 and CDR2: MGHRA, YSYEKL. This chain's CDR3 is CASSHSSGGYLGTDTQYF. The CDR3 nucleotides read TGCGCCAGCAGCCATTCTTCCGGCGGCTACCTCGGGACAGATACGCAGTATTTT.

The chain is built from TRBV11-2 and TRBJ2-7; maybe TRBD1 (6 bases). There are 14 residues in the CDR3. Trimming took 1 base from V and 3 from J, leaving 10 bases between them. Germline V gene lookup returns CDR1 SGHAT and CDR2 FQNNGV. The CDR3 nucleotides are TGTGCCAGCAGCTTAGTCCTGGGACACTACGAGCAGTACTTC. Encoded protein: CASSLVLGHYEQYF.